This is a list of T cell receptor beta chains from one sample in a study of identical twins. TCRdb re-derived calls from the 5' RACE reads in MiXCR, one entry per CDR3 protein. Of 250,000 or so distinct CDR3 sequences listed, approximately 8.3% are singletons. These sequences were also reported in another study, on yellow fever vaccine responses in identical twins.

The material sequenced was CD8+ T cells sorted from blood. Receptors originate from a woman aged 18-30 years in good health. Each CDR3 is given with its conserved first and last residue. D genes are given only for firm matches. Only some rows state a clone size, as once, few, many or a class for expanded clones.

TRBD2 | TRBJ2-5 | TRBV25-1 | few | TGTGCCAGCAGTGAACTAGCGGAGCAAGAGACCCAGTACTTC | CASSELAEQETQYF
. | TRBJ2-7 | TRBV4-3 | many | TGCGCCAGCAGCCAAGATAGGGTCTACTACGAGCAGTACTTC | CASSQDRVYYEQYF
TRBD2 | TRBJ2-1 | TRBV25-1 | many | TGTGCCAGCAGTGAAGTTGTCCTAGCGGGAGTCAATGAGCAGTTCTTC | CASSEVVLAGVNEQFF
TRBD1 | TRBJ2-7 | TRBV14 | few | TGTGCCAGCAGCCCGTTGGGGAGGACAGGGGAACGCGAGCAGTACTTC | CASSPLGRTGEREQYF
TRBD1 | TRBJ2-3 | TRBV7-9 | . | TGTGCCAGCAGCCCCAGGCAGGGGGCTAGGGATACGCAGTATTTT | CASSPRQGARDTQYF
. | TRBJ2-1 | TRBV9 | few | TGTGCCAGCAGCGGAAAGAATTACAATGAGCAGTTCTTC | CASSGKNYNEQFF
. | TRBJ1-3 | TRBV9 | . | TGTGCCAGCAGCGGGCCCACAAGCGGGGGGGCAACTGGAAACACCATATATTTT | CASSGPTSGGATGNTIYF
. | TRBJ2-7 | TRBV7-2 | few | TGTGCCAGCAGTCATTGGCTAGCAGTCGACGAGCAGTACTTC | CASSHWLAVDEQYF
. | TRBJ2-7 | TRBV7-9 | many | TGTGCCAGCAGTTTCCTTAGCTCCTACGAGCAGTACTTC | CASSFLSSYEQYF
. | TRBJ2-7 | TRBV28 | few | TGTGCCAGCAGTCCGGACACCACCCTAAGCTCCTACGAGCAGTACTTC | CASSPDTTLSSYEQYF
. | TRBJ2-5 | TRBV14 | many | TGTGCCAGCAGCCAAGACACCTGGGGGGCCATGGCCGAGACCCAGTACTTC | CASSQDTWGAMAETQYF
. | TRBJ2-7 | TRBV10-3 | . | TGTGCCATCAGTGAGTCGGGAGAGACCTACGAGCAGTACTTC | CAISESGETYEQYF
TRBD1 | TRBJ2-7 | TRBV29-1 | many | TGCAGCGTCAAAAACAGGGGGTTTTACGAGCAGTACTTC | CSVKNRGFYEQYF
TRBD2 | TRBJ2-2 | TRBV7-9 | . | TGTGCCAGCAGACCACTAGCGGGCGGCAACACCGGGGAGCTGTTTTTT | CASRPLAGGNTGELFF
. | TRBJ2-7 | TRBV7-9 | many | TGTGCCAGCAGCTTTCGGGACGCCAGCTCCTACGAGCAGTACTTC | CASSFRDASSYEQYF
. | TRBJ1-1 | TRBV5-6 | few | TGTGCCTGGACACGCCTGATAACTGGAGCTTTCTTT | CAWTRLITGAFF
. | TRBJ2-1 | TRBV2 | . | TGTGCCAGCAGTGCGGACAGAGCTTACAATGAGCAGTTCTTC | CASSADRAYNEQFF
. | TRBJ2-1 | TRBV29-1 | many | TGCAGCGTTTTAACCGGCAATGAGCAGTTCTTC | CSVLTGNEQFF
. | TRBJ2-6 | TRBV7-3 | . | TGTGCCAGCAGCCCCCAGGACGGGGCCAACGTCCTGACTTTC | CASSPQDGANVLTF
TRBD1 | TRBJ1-1 | TRBV4-1 | many | TGCGCCAGCAGCCAGGACAGGGGGCGCGGCACTGAAGCTTTCTTT | CASSQDRGRGTEAFF
TRBD2 | TRBJ2-1 | TRBV6-4 | few | TGTGCCAGCAGTGCCGGCCCCCAGCGGGGGGGGTACAATGAGCAGTTCTTC | CASSAGPQRGGYNEQFF
. | TRBJ2-1 | TRBV7-9 | many | TGTGCCAGCAGCTTAATGGGCGACAATGAGCAGTTCTTC | CASSLMGDNEQFF
TRBD2 | TRBJ2-6 | TRBV12-3/TRBV12-4 | once | TGTACCCGCAGTTTAGCCTCTTCTAGCGGGAGTGCTGGGGCCAACGTCCTGACTTTC | CTRSLASSSGSAGANVLTF
TRBD1 | TRBJ2-1 | TRBV10-3 | . | TGTGCCATCAGTGAACACGGGACAGGGGGGGGAGATGAGCAGTTCTTC | CAISEHGTGGGDEQFF
. | TRBJ2-7 | TRBV4-3 | many | TGCGCCAGCAGCCCTTTAGAAGGGCACGAGCAGTACTTC | CASSPLEGHEQYF
. | TRBJ2-2 | TRBV11-1 | many | TGTGCCAGCAGCCCTCTCCCCCGTGCTGGAGCGGGCACCGGGGAGCTGTTTTTT | CASSPLPRAGAGTGELFF
TRBD2 | TRBJ2-1 | TRBV6-1 | few | TGTGCCAGCACCTACGGGGGAGCGGGAGTACACAATGAGCAGTTCTTC | CASTYGGAGVHNEQFF
TRBD1 | TRBJ1-5 | TRBV2 | . | TGTGCCAGCAGTGAAATCGGGACAGGGTACCAGCCCCAGCATTTT | CASSEIGTGYQPQHF
. | TRBJ2-3 | TRBV27 | many | TGTGCCAGCAGTTTATTAGGGTCAGATACGCAGTATTTT | CASSLLGSDTQYF
TRBD1 | TRBJ2-7 | TRBV5-5 | few | TGTGCCAGCAGCTTGGGTGCCACCGGGACAGGGGTCTACGAGCAGTACTTC | CASSLGATGTGVYEQYF
TRBD1 | TRBJ2-7 | TRBV18 | few | TGTGCCAGCTCCCGGACAGGGAGGCACTACGAGCAGTACTTC | CASSRTGRHYEQYF
. | TRBJ2-2 | TRBV12-3/TRBV12-4 | . | TGTGCCAGCAGTTTCGGGGTAACCGGGGAGCTGTTTTTT | CASSFGVTGELFF
. | TRBJ2-7 | TRBV12-3/TRBV12-4 | many | TGTGCCAGCAGTTTCGGTGTAGAGGGCTACGAGCAGTACTTC | CASSFGVEGYEQYF
. | TRBJ2-2 | TRBV20-1 | few | TGCAGTGCTTTCTCCAGGGGTGGCACCGGGGAGCTGTTTTTT | CSAFSRGGTGELFF
. | TRBJ2-1 | TRBV4-3 | many | TGCGCCAGCAGCCAAGTTTTTGGGGGTAACAATGAGCAGTTCTTC | CASSQVFGGNNEQFF
. | TRBJ1-1 | TRBV15 | many | TGTGCCACCAGCAGAGCCTCACAGAACACTGAAGCTTTCTTT | CATSRASQNTEAFF
TRBD2 | TRBJ2-2 | TRBV24-1 | . | TGTGCCACGGGACTAGCGGGAGAGGCCGGGGAGCTGTTTTTT | CATGLAGEAGELFF
TRBD2 | TRBJ2-5 | TRBV10-3 | many | TGTGCCATCAGGGGAGGGGAGACCCAGTACTTC | CAIRGGETQYF
. | TRBJ2-1 | TRBV11-1 | . | TGTGCCAGCAGCTTAGCGGACGGTCACAATGAGCAGTTCTTC | CASSLADGHNEQFF
. | TRBJ1-1 | TRBV29-1 | . | TGCAGCGCTTTAACCCGGGCGGTGTACACTGAAGCTTTCTTT | CSALTRAVYTEAFF
. | TRBJ2-3 | TRBV7-2 | few | TGTGCCAGCAGCTTTACGGGGGGCCCAGATACGCAGTATTTT | CASSFTGGPDTQYF
TRBD2 | TRBJ2-3 | TRBV27 | . | TGTGCCAGCAGGTGGGCGGGAGGGAGGACCGGTACAGATACGCAGTATTTT | CASRWAGGRTGTDTQYF
. | TRBJ2-3 | TRBV29-1 | many | TGCAGCGCTGAGCTACTAGATACGCAGTATTTT | CSAELLDTQYF
. | TRBJ1-1 | TRBV20-1 | few | TGCAGTGCTCAACATAACACTGAAGCTTTCTTT | CSAQHNTEAFF
. | TRBJ2-1 | TRBV4-3 | few | TGCGCCAGCAGCCACCTTTGGATCCTTAGCTCCTACAATGAGCAGTTCTTC | CASSHLWILSSYNEQFF
TRBD2 | TRBJ2-5 | TRBV4-1 | . | TGCGCCAGCAGCCAAGACGTTAGCGGGAGGGCCTTATGGGAGACCCAGTACTTC | CASSQDVSGRALWETQYF
TRBD2 | TRBJ2-3 | TRBV2 | . | TGTGCCAGCAGTGAAGCCGGCGGGGGGAGCACAGATACGCAGTATTTT | CASSEAGGGSTDTQYF